The T cell receptor (beta chain) under discussion was sequenced for a study of post-analysis software for immune sequencing data. Study at large: In terms of disease course, relapsing-remitting, secondary progressive and progressive-relapsing multiple sclerosis were included.

Prepared TCR beta cDNA libraries contained unique molecular identifiers. TCRdb fed the PCR reads into MiXCR, producing one record per CDR3 protein. The sample lists about 540,000 distinct CDR3 sequences; around 34% were seen once. The TCR sequence derives from a girl aged 2-17 years with multiple sclerosis. The sequencing input was blood.

The CDR3 here is CASSFGTGHSYEQYF. The CDR3 coding sequence is TGTGCCAGCAGCTTCGGGACAGGACATTCCTACGAGCAGTACTTC. J is TRBJ2-7 and V is TRBV7-8, with 8 bases identical to TRBD1. CDR1 SGHVS and CDR2 FQNEAQ come from the germline V gene. The V and J ends lost 3 bases and 1 base, in that order; junction bases with no gene match: 5. The length of the CDR3 is 15 residues.